A selection of T cell receptor beta chains follows, all from one sample in a study of shared clonotypes between healthy human individuals. The method was immunoSEQ multiplex PCR; TCRdb's version includes in-frame clones alone and lacks a portion of them. The sample contains some 2.1 million clones, 93% of which appear only once. Sequencing was done on a sample of naive CD8+ T cells from PBMCs. These receptors were obtained from a man younger than 35 in good health. Some clones in this sample may be carry-over from other donors' samples. CDR3s include the opening cysteine and the closing phenylalanine or tryptophan. D genes are given only for firm matches. Clone size, where shown, is once, few, many, or a class for clones that have expanded.

J: TRBJ1-2
D: .
size: once
V: TRBV5-6
DNA: TGTGCCAGCAGCTTGATCGGGTCTGATGGCTACACCTTC
CDR3: CASSLIGSDGYTF

J: TRBJ1-2
D: .
size: few
V: TRBV25-1
DNA: TGTGCCAGCAGTGAATCTCTCTGGGAGGGGGTTGACTATGGCTACACCTTC
CDR3: CASSESLWEGVDYGYTF

J: TRBJ2-1
D: .
size: .
V: TRBV7-8
DNA: TGTGCCAGCAGCTTAGGCACGGGCTTCAACAATGAGCAGTTCTTC
CDR3: CASSLGTGFNNEQFF

J: TRBJ1-3
D: .
size: .
V: TRBV15
DNA: TGTGCCACCAGCAGCCGGGGGTATGGAAACACCATATATTTT
CDR3: CATSSRGYGNTIYF

J: TRBJ2-7
D: .
size: once
V: TRBV27
DNA: TGTGCCAGCAGTCCACTAGGCTCCTACGAGCAGTACTTC
CDR3: CASSPLGSYEQYF

J: TRBJ2-1
D: .
size: .
V: TRBV9
DNA: TGTGCCAGCAAGGCGACTTTTGGGGCGAATGAGCAGTTCTTC
CDR3: CASKATFGANEQFF

J: TRBJ2-5
D: TRBD2
size: .
V: TRBV27
DNA: TGTGCCAGCAGTCCACTGGGACTAGCGGGAGGGGAGGGGGAGACCCAGTACTTC
CDR3: CASSPLGLAGGEGETQYF

J: TRBJ2-7
D: .
size: .
V: TRBV4-1
DNA: TGCGCCAGCAGCCAAGATCCATGGGGTGGTGCTTACGAGCAGTACTTC
CDR3: CASSQDPWGGAYEQYF

J: TRBJ2-7
D: .
size: .
V: TRBV11-2
DNA: TGTGCCAGCAGCCTAGGGGGCCGCGGGACTAATTCCTACGAGCAGTACTTC
CDR3: CASSLGGRGTNSYEQYF

J: TRBJ2-6
D: .
size: .
V: TRBV27
DNA: TGTGCCAGCAGTCCCGGCCGTCCTGGGGCCAACGTCCTGACTTTC
CDR3: CASSPGRPGANVLTF

J: TRBJ2-5
D: .
size: .
V: TRBV27
DNA: TGTGCCAGCAGTTTACTTGCGGAGAAGACCCAGTACTTC
CDR3: CASSLLAEKTQYF

J: TRBJ1-1
D: .
size: .
V: TRBV6-5
DNA: TGTGCCAGCAGTTACTTCCTTCCCATGAACACTGAAGCTTTCTTT
CDR3: CASSYFLPMNTEAFF

J: TRBJ2-1
D: .
size: once
V: TRBV19
DNA: TGTGCCAGTAGTATGTCCAGGGACCCCTACAATGAGCAGTTCTTC
CDR3: CASSMSRDPYNEQFF

J: TRBJ2-7
D: TRBD1
size: .
V: TRBV7-9
DNA: TGTGCCAGCAGCTTAGCGGGACAGGGAGGCCGCTACGAGCAGTACTTC
CDR3: CASSLAGQGGRYEQYF

J: TRBJ2-3
D: .
size: .
V: TRBV28
DNA: TGTGCCGCCACGTCCGGGTCAGAGACAGATACGCAGTATTTT
CDR3: CAATSGSETDTQYF